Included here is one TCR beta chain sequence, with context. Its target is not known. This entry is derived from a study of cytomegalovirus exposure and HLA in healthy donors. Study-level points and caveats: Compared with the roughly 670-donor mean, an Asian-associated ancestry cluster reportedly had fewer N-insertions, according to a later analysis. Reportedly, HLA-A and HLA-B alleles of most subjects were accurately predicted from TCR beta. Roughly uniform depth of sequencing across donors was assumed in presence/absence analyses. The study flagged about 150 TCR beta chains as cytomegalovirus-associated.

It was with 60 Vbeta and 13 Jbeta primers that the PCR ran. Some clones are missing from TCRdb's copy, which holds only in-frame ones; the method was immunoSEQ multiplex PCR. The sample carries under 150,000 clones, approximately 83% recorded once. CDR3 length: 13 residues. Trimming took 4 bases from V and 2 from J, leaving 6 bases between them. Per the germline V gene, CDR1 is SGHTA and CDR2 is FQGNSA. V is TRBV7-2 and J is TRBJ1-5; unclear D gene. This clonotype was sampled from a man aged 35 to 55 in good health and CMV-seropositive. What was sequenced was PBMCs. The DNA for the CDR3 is TGTGCCAGCAGCTACCCAGGCAATCAGCCCCAGCATTTT. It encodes CASSYPGNQPQHF.